Below, 12 T cell receptor beta chains from the same sample are listed, as sequenced in a study of control samples from healthy donors and cancer patients. Produced via immunoSEQ multiplex PCR; TCRdb's table is partial and in-frame only. The sample includes about 160,000 clones, 90% to 95% of them seen just once. Sequences were obtained from blood. These receptors all come from a middle-aged woman in good health.

The chain employs TRBV7-2 and TRBJ2-4, with D perhaps assigned TRBD1 or TRBD2 (5 bases each). V dropped 5 bases and J dropped 2 bases, with 19 bases sitting between them. The CDR3 is 17 residues long. Germline CDR1 SGHTA, CDR2 FQGNSA. CDR3 sequence (DNA): TGTGCCAGCAGCCTTCGGTGGGACCGACTAACCAAAAACATTCAGTACTTC. Translated: CASSLRWDRLTKNIQYF.

The V call is TRBV7-6, the J call TRBJ2-5; D is perhaps TRBD1 (6 bases). Trimming cost V 5 bases and J 4 bases, with 11 bases left between them. The CDR3 is 13 amino acids. The germline V gene has CDR1 SGHVS and CDR2 FNYEAQ. In nucleotides, the CDR3 is TGTGCCAGCAGCCGACAGGCGTCAGAGACCCAGTACTTC. Translation: CASSRQASETQYF.

V is TRBV30 and J is TRBJ1-3; D might be TRBD1 (5 bases). Germline V gene data show CDR1 as GTSNPN and CDR2 as SVGIG (reference sequence). Between the trimmed V and J ends, which lost 5 bases and 2 bases, there was a span of 13 bases. The CDR3 is made up of 14 amino acids. The CDR3 region is CAWGEGLTGNTIYF. The CDR3 nucleotides read TGTGCCTGGGGCGAGGGGTTAACTGGAAACACCATATATTTT. Full variable domain (missing parts from reference TRBV30 and TRBJ1-3): SQTIHQWPATLVQPVGSPLSLECTVEGTSNPNLYWYRQAAGRGLQLLFYSVGIGQISSEVPQNLSASRPQDRQFILSSKKLLLSDSGFYLCAWGEGLTGNTIYFGEGSWLTVV.

The chain links TRBV6-2 or TRBV6-3 to TRBJ1-5; TRBD1 might be the D (5 bases). V was pared by 6 bases and J by 4 bases, with 10 bases between. The germline V gene encodes CDR1 MNHEY and CDR2 SVGEGT. This CDR3 contains 13 residues. CDR3 in DNA: TGTGCCAGCAGCCGATGGGGGAATCAGCCCCAGCATTTT. This gives the protein CASSRWGNQPQHF.

This chain joins TRBV5-1 and TRBJ1-5; D gene uncertain. Per the germline V gene, CDR1 is SGHRS and CDR2 is YFSETQ. This CDR3 spans 14 amino acids. Trimming removed 0 bases at V and 7 bases at J, with 11 bases between. This CDR3 reads CASSLGGEGQPQHF. The DNA for the CDR3 is TGCGCCAGCAGCTTGGGTGGGGAAGGACAGCCCCAGCATTTT.

V usage is TRBV19 and J usage is TRBJ1-5, with 10 bases that match TRBD1. The V and J ends lost 5 bases and 1 base, in that order; junction bases with no gene match: 8. Per the germline V gene, CDR1 is LNHDA and CDR2 is SQIVND (reference sequence). This CDR3 has 17 amino acids. The CDR3 coding sequence is TGTGCCAGTAGTCAACCGGGACAGGGGCGAAGCAATCAGCCCCAGCATTTT. Amino acid sequence: CASSQPGQGRSNQPQHF.

This clone appeared a few times. The J gene is TRBJ2-1, the V gene TRBV18, with D tentatively TRBD1 (6 bases). Looked up from germline, CDR1 is KGHSH and CDR2 is LQKENI. The ends were cut back, 0 bases at V and 12 bases at J, with 9 bases in the middle. This CDR3 comprises 12 residues. The CDR3, as DNA: TGTGCCAGCTCACCACCAGGCAGGGGGCAGTTCTTC. The encoded protein is CASSPPGRGQFF.

Notes on this clone: Other DNA sequences in the sample encode the same CDR3. The rearrangement links TRBV7-2 to TRBJ1-2; 7 bases match TRBD1. The CDR3 has 15 residues. Germline V gene sequence: CDR1 SGHTA, CDR2 FQGNSA. Trimming at V came to 6 bases and at J to 2 bases, leaving 9 bases not matched to a gene. The CDR3 protein is CASSPGGDLNYGYTF. CDR3 DNA: TGTGCCAGCAGTCCAGGGGGTGACTTGAACTATGGCTACACCTTC.

The chain has TRBV7-9 and TRBJ1-2; D unclear. Germline CDR1 reads SEHNR; CDR2 reads FQNEAQ (reference sequence). The CDR3 loop spans 12 amino acids. V lost 6 bases and J lost 3, with 8 bases in between. Here the CDR3 reads CASSGVDYGYTF. The CDR3 DNA follows: TGTGCCAGCAGTGGTGTTGACTATGGCTACACCTTC.

The chain combines TRBV7-2 with TRBJ2-1; TRBD1 matches at 9 bases. The CDR3 length is 14 residues. In germline, CDR1 is SGHTA, CDR2 FQGNSA. The junction had 5 bases not matched to a gene; V was cut back by 5 bases and J by 6 bases. This CDR3 is CASSRTGDGNEQFF. The CDR3 nucleotides read TGTGCCAGCAGCCGGACAGGGGACGGCAATGAGCAGTTCTTC.

The chain recombines TRBV7-2 with TRBJ1-5, with no clear D. The germline V and J ends were trimmed by 5 bases and 0 bases, with 11 bases remaining between them. The CDR3 contains 15 residues. Germline values: CDR1 SGHTA, CDR2 FQGNSA. The chain's CDR3 is CASSQVEYSNQPQHF. For the CDR3, the DNA is TGTGCCAGCAGCCAGGTGGAGTATAGCAATCAGCCCCAGCATTTT.

V usage is TRBV7-8 and J usage is TRBJ2-7; D is perhaps TRBD1 (6 bases). Trimming took 4 bases from V and 3 from J, leaving 13 bases between them. The CDR3 totals 14 residues. CDR1 SGHVS and CDR2 FQNEAQ come from the germline V gene. The CDR3 nucleotides read TGTGCCAGCAGCTACGGACAGATAGTCTACGAGCAGTACTTC. As protein: CASSYGQIVYEQYF.